The 9 T cell receptor beta chains listed next were all sequenced from one sample in a study of cytomegalovirus exposure and HLA in healthy donors. Both 60 Vbeta primers and 13 Jbeta primers went into the PCR. Clones were read by immunoSEQ multiplex PCR, and TCRdb kept only the in-frame ones, dropping some. The sample carries about 150,000 clones, 70% to 90% recorded once. Sample: PBMCs. The receptors stem from a woman aged 18-29 years in good health and CMV-seronegative.

The chain recombines TRBV7-2 with TRBJ1-1, with D uncertain. The germline gives CDR1 SGHTA, CDR2 FQGNSA. The CDR3 is 13 amino acids. V was shortened by 8 bases and J by 0 bases, with 10 bases between the two germline ends. The CDR3 coding sequence is TGTGCCAGCGGCCAAGTAATGAACACTGAAGCTTTCTTT. Translated, it gives CASGQVMNTEAFF.

The chain links TRBV30 to TRBJ2-3; 8 nucleotides align to TRBD2. CDR1 is GTSNPN and CDR2 is SVGIG in the germline V gene (reference sequence). V lost 3 bases, J lost 8 bases, and 7 bases stayed unmatched. CDR3 length equals 13 residues. DNA of the CDR3: TGTGCCTGGAGACTCTCGGGAGGGCCTACGCAGTATTTT. It is translated as CAWRLSGGPTQYF.

The V call is TRBV29-1, the J call TRBJ1-1; 8 bases agree with TRBD1. The ends lost 7 bases at V and 12 bases at J; junction bases unmatched: 13. The germline V gene has CDR1 SQVTM and CDR2 ANQGSEA. The CDR3 spans 12 residues. CDR3 sequence reads: CSAQRTGTNTFF. CDR3 coding DNA: TGCAGCGCCCAGAGGACAGGGACGAATACTTTCTTT.

V is TRBV7-3 and J is TRBJ2-3; 8 bases map to TRBD1. Per germline, CDR1 SGHTA and CDR2 FQGTGA. The CDR3 spans 15 residues. The J segment lost 3 bases and the V segment lost 5 bases, leaving 7 bases of the junction unmatched. CDR3 protein: CASSQQGAGTDTQYF. The CDR3 region has the DNA TGTGCCAGCAGCCAGCAGGGGGCAGGAACAGATACGCAGTATTTT.

The J gene is TRBJ2-2, the V gene TRBV5-1, with 7 positions matching TRBD1. The CDR3 is made up of 14 amino acids. Germline CDR1 is SGHRS and CDR2 is YFSETQ. J was trimmed by 3 bases and V by 1 base; bases with no gene match: 0. CDR3 sequence reads: CASSLQGDTGELFF. The CDR3 DNA sequence: TGCGCCAGCAGCTTGCAGGGGGACACCGGGGAGCTGTTTTTT.

This clone appeared a single time. V is TRBV28 and J is TRBJ2-2; 10 nucleotides match TRBD2. CDR1 is MDHEN, CDR2 SYDVKM, per germline. The length of the CDR3 is 16 residues. With V trimmed by 7 bases and J by 6 bases, 11 bases remained unmatched. Here the CDR3 reads CASTLLASGSPGELFF. The DNA for the CDR3 is TGTGCCAGCACTCTCTTGGCTAGCGGGAGCCCCGGGGAGCTGTTTTTT. The full variable domain, its missing parts supplied by reference TRBV28 and TRBJ2-2, is DVKVTQSSRYLVKRTGEKVFLECVQDMDHENMFWYRQDPGLGLRLIYFSYDVKMKEKGDIPEGYSVSREKKERFSLILESASTNQTSMYLCASTLLASGSPGELFFGEGSRLTVL.

This clone has a handful of counts. The chain has TRBV5-1 and TRBJ2-3, with D possibly TRBD2 on 5 matching bases. This CDR3 has 13 residues. Trimming pared 3 bases from V and 6 bases from J, leaving 11 bases between. From germline, CDR1 is SGHRS and CDR2 YFSETQ. The CDR3 nucleotides read TGCGCCAGCAGCTGGCTAGCAACGGATACGCAGTATTTT. Translation gives CASSWLATDTQYF. The full variable domain, in which reference TRBV5-1 and TRBJ2-3 provide the parts outside the CDR3, is KAGVTQTPRYLIKTRGQQVTLSCSPISGHRSVSWYQQTPGQGLQFLFEYFSETQRNKGNFPGRFSGRQFSNSRSEMNVSTLELGDSALYLCASSWLATDTQYFGPGTRLTVL.

V is TRBV5-1 and J is TRBJ2-1; 8 nucleotides match TRBD2. V shed 0 bases and J 8 bases; nucleotides not matched to a gene: 10. CDR3 size: 16 residues. Germline V gives CDR1 SGHRS, CDR2 YFSETQ. The CDR3 protein is CASSLVRLAGPDEQFF. Written as DNA, the CDR3 is TGCGCCAGCAGCTTGGTTCGGCTAGCGGGCCCCGATGAGCAGTTCTTC.

This chain joins TRBV13 and TRBJ2-2; TRBD2 aligns across 8 bases. CDR1 is PRHDT and CDR2 is FYEKMQ in the germline V gene (reference sequence). V lost 5 bases and J lost 6; bases outside the gene matches: 14. The CDR3 contains 17 residues. CDR3 coding DNA: TGTGCCAGCAGCCTCCTGATGCCGGGGGGGCCGTCCGGGGAGCTGTTTTTT. Translation: CASSLLMPGGPSGELFF.